The sequence of this T cell receptor (beta chain) was determined in a study of T cell changes during pregnancy in multiple sclerosis. V lost 6 bases, J lost 6 bases, and 8 bases stayed unmatched. The germline CDR1 and CDR2 sequences are MRHNA and SNTAGT. The CDR3 consists of 15 residues. Only in-frame clones appear in the TCRdb table, and some are missing; sequencing was by immunoSEQ multiplex PCR. Seen here are 45,000 to 55,000 clones, approximately 85% observed once, and the top ten hold roughly 1.2%. The sample in question was CD4+ T cells from peripheral blood mononuclear cells, obtained in the second trimester of pregnancy. J is TRBJ2-1 and V is TRBV6-4; 10 bases are a match to TRBD2. The receptor comes from a female donor with multiple sclerosis, enrolled in a pregnancy study. In nucleotides, the CDR3 is TGTGCCAGCAGCGTCGAGACTAGCGGGCTCAATGAGCAGTTCTTC. It translates to CASSVETSGLNEQFF.